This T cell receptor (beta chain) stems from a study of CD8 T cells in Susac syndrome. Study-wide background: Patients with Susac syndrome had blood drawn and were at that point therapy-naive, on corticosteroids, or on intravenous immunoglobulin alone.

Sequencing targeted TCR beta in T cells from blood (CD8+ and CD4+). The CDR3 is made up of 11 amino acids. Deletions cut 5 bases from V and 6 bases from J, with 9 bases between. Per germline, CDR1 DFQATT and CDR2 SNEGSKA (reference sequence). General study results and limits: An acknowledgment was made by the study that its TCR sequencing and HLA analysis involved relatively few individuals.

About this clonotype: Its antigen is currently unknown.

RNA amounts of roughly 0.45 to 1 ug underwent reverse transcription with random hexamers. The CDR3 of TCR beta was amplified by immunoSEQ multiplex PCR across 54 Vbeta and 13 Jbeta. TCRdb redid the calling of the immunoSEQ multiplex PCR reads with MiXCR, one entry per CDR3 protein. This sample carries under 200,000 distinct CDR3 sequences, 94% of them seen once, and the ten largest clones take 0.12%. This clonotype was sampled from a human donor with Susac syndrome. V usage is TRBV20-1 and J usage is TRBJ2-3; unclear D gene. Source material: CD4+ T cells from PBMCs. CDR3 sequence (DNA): TGCAGTGCTGAATTCGGTGATACGCAGTATTTT. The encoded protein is CSAEFGDTQYF.